The rows below give T cell receptor beta chains drawn from one sample of a study of T cells after yellow fever vaccination. TCRdb redid the calling of the 5' RACE reads with MiXCR, one entry per CDR3 protein. There are under 600,000 distinct CDR3 sequences in the sample; 13% occur only once, and around an eighth lies in the top ten. The material was PBMCs, obtained on the day of the yellow fever booster vaccination. These receptors came from a man aged 25 to 40 who received the YFV17D yellow fever vaccine. Each CDR3 is given with its conserved first and last residue. D genes are given only for firm matches. Where a row states a size, it is once, few, many or the class of an expanded clone; other rows omit it.

V	J	D	size	length	CDR3	DNA
TRBV6-5	TRBJ2-1	-	few	17	CASSYHRLAGIYNEQFF	TGTGCCAGCAGTTACCACCGGCTGGCGGGAATATACAATGAGCAGTTCTTC
TRBV20-1	TRBJ1-1	-	few	14	CSASPGEKNTEAFF	TGCAGTGCTAGTCCGGGGGAAAAGAACACTGAAGCTTTCTTT
TRBV27	TRBJ2-7	TRBD1	-	15	CASSLQSRDRGLIYF	TGTGCCAGCAGTCTTCAGTCCCGGGACAGGGGACTAATATACTTC
TRBV5-1	TRBJ1-1	TRBD1	-	16	CASSTSGQKMNTEAFF	TGCGCCAGCAGCACGTCGGGACAGAAGATGAACACTGAAGCTTTCTTT
TRBV5-8	TRBJ2-7	-	few	13	CASSPWAVEEQYF	TGTGCCAGCAGCCCCTGGGCCGTGGAAGAGCAGTACTTC
TRBV20-1	TRBJ2-1	-	-	14	CSAKGWQSNNEQFF	TGCAGTGCTAAGGGCTGGCAATCGAACAATGAGCAGTTCTTC
TRBV4-3	TRBJ2-5	TRBD1	few	17	CASSQELSGTEQETQYF	TGCGCCAGCAGCCAAGAGCTCTCCGGGACAGAGCAAGAGACCCAGTACTTC
TRBV6-1	TRBJ2-2	-	-	15	CASRRGLDRTGELFF	TGTGCCAGCAGGAGAGGATTAGACCGGACCGGGGAGCTGTTTTTT
TRBV19	TRBJ2-2	-	few	15	CASSEPRWNTGELFF	TGTGCCAGTAGTGAGCCCCGATGGAACACCGGGGAGCTGTTTTTT
TRBV7-2	TRBJ2-5	TRBD2	-	15	CASSPWGREGETQYF	TGTGCCAGCAGCCCTTGGGGGAGGGAGGGAGAGACCCAGTACTTC
TRBV10-2	TRBJ2-7	-	-	13	CASSDPQGYEQYF	TGCGCCAGCAGTGATCCACAGGGCTACGAGCAGTACTTC
TRBV29-1	TRBJ2-6	-	-	15	CSVMRAGTGANVLTF	TGCAGCGTTATGAGGGCCGGTACTGGGGCCAACGTCCTGACTTTC
TRBV28	TRBJ2-3	TRBD2	few	16	CASSILAGEVTDTQYF	TGTGCCAGCAGTATACTCGCGGGAGAAGTGACAGATACGCAGTATTTT
TRBV29-1	TRBJ1-1	-	-	14	CSVAGAGGGTEAFF	TGCAGCGTTGCAGGGGCGGGGGGCGGCACTGAAGCTTTCTTT
TRBV9	TRBJ2-5	-	-	16	CASSATRLGPQETQYF	TGTGCCAGCAGCGCGACACGCCTAGGCCCCCAAGAGACCCAGTACTTC
TRBV14	TRBJ2-2	-	-	16	CASRHTGRGHTGELFF	TGTGCCAGCAGACACACGGGGCGCGGGCACACCGGGGAGCTGTTTTTT
TRBV7-9	TRBJ1-4	TRBD1	-	13	CASRTGQGTELFF	TGTGCCAGCCGAACCGGACAGGGAACGGAACTGTTTTTT
TRBV5-4	TRBJ2-5	TRBD2	-	16	CASTSLWSGTQETQYF	TGTGCCAGCACCAGCCTTTGGAGCGGGACCCAAGAGACCCAGTACTTC
TRBV19	TRBJ2-7	-	few	12	CASSENYYEQYF	TGTGCCAGTAGTGAGAACTACTACGAGCAGTACTTC
TRBV28	TRBJ2-7	-	few	14	CASSLGGSLYEQYF	TGTGCCAGCAGTTTAGGGGGGTCGCTCTACGAGCAGTACTTC
TRBV7-8	TRBJ1-6	TRBD1	many	14	CASTGQGSSSPLHF	TGTGCCAGCACCGGACAGGGGTCGAGTTCACCCCTCCACTTT
TRBV29-1	TRBJ1-3	TRBD1	many	15	CSVQGGSNSGNTIYF	TGCAGCGTTCAGGGGGGCAGTAACTCTGGAAACACCATATATTTT
TRBV5-1	TRBJ1-2	-	-	13	CASSLDNAGGYTF	TGCGCCAGCAGCTTGGACAATGCCGGTGGCTACACCTTC
TRBV18	TRBJ1-1	TRBD1	many	14	CASSPGTGNTEAFF	TGTGCCAGCTCACCCGGGACAGGGAACACTGAAGCTTTCTTT
TRBV15	TRBJ2-1	-	few	13	CATSRDLANEQFF	TGTGCCACCAGCAGAGACCTAGCGAATGAGCAGTTCTTC
TRBV24-1	TRBJ2-5	TRBD2	few	15	CATSDPRGEGVTQYF	TGTGCCACCAGTGATCCCCGGGGGGAGGGCGTGACCCAGTACTTC
TRBV5-1	TRBJ2-7	TRBD1	-	13	CASRAGQGSEQYF	TGCGCCAGCAGAGCGGGACAGGGTAGCGAGCAGTACTTC
TRBV7-9	TRBJ1-5	-	few	16	CASSLGGSVSNQPQHF	TGTGCCAGCAGCTTAGGGGGCTCGGTTAGCAATCAGCCCCAGCATTTT
TRBV7-2	TRBJ1-2	TRBD1	many	17	CASSLHPGQGVPYGYTF	TGTGCCAGCAGCCTACACCCGGGACAGGGGGTGCCTTATGGCTACACCTTC
TRBV20-1	TRBJ2-5	-	-	13	CSARDAQDETQYF	TGCAGTGCTAGAGATGCGCAGGATGAGACCCAGTACTTC
TRBV6-6	TRBJ2-1	-	few	13	CASSGTAGHEQFF	TGTGCCAGCAGTGGGACCGCAGGGCATGAGCAGTTCTTC
TRBV12-3/TRBV12-4	TRBJ1-2	-	few	13	CAARTIKNYGYTF	TGTGCCGCCCGGACGATTAAAAACTATGGCTACACCTTC
TRBV28	TRBJ2-7	TRBD2	-	15	CASSREVGTAVEQYF	TGTGCCAGCAGTCGGGAGGTAGGTACGGCTGTGGAGCAGTACTTC
TRBV6-1	TRBJ1-3	-	-	16	CASSERGRSSGNTIYF	TGTGCCAGCAGCGAACGCGGGAGGAGCTCTGGAAACACCATATATTTT
TRBV5-1	TRBJ2-1	TRBD2	few	13	CASRLAEYNEQFF	TGCGCCAGCAGGCTAGCGGAGTACAATGAGCAGTTCTTC
TRBV14	TRBJ2-7	TRBD2	-	14	CASRDSGNTYEQYF	TGTGCCAGCAGGGATAGCGGGAACACCTACGAGCAGTACTTC
TRBV5-4	TRBJ2-5	-	few	13	CASSHAGAVTQYF	TGTGCCAGCAGCCACGCCGGGGCTGTGACCCAGTACTTC
TRBV29-1	TRBJ2-7	-	few	13	CSVSSSALYEQYF	TGCAGCGTATCTAGTTCGGCCCTATACGAGCAGTACTTC
TRBV11-2	TRBJ1-2	-	few	12	CATKDRSYGYTF	TGTGCCACCAAGGACAGAAGCTATGGCTACACCTTC
TRBV3-1	TRBJ2-2	-	-	15	CASSRAALNTGELFF	TGTGCCAGCAGCCGGGCAGCTCTGAACACCGGGGAGCTGTTTTTT
TRBV19	TRBJ2-5	-	-	13	CASSALGRETQYF	TGTGCCAGTAGCGCCCTAGGGCGGGAGACCCAGTACTTC
TRBV5-1	TRBJ1-5	-	few	13	CASSHISGQPQHF	TGCGCCAGCAGCCACATATCCGGTCAGCCCCAGCATTTT
TRBV12-3/TRBV12-4	TRBJ2-1	TRBD2	few	15	CASSLQASGYNEQFF	TGTGCCAGCAGTTTACAAGCTAGCGGATACAATGAGCAGTTCTTC
TRBV6-5	TRBJ2-3	-	-	13	CASSYLTSDTQYF	TGTGCCAGCAGTTACTTGACTTCAGATACGCAGTATTTT
TRBV6-2/TRBV6-3	TRBJ1-5	-	few	12	CASSYARQPQHF	TGTGCCAGCAGTTACGCCCGTCAGCCCCAGCATTTT
TRBV29-1	TRBJ1-5	-	few	13	CSVEGDPNQPQHF	TGCAGCGTTGAAGGGGATCCGAATCAGCCCCAGCATTTT
TRBV18	TRBJ2-3	-	many	15	CASSPPRTLQNTQCF	TGTGCCAGCTCCCCACCTCGGACCTTACAAAATACGCAGTGTTTT
TRBV3-1	TRBJ2-7	TRBD1	-	14	CASSQWDSSYEQYF	TGTGCCAGCAGCCAATGGGACAGCTCCTACGAGCAGTACTTC
TRBV25-1	TRBJ2-2	-	few	16	CASSEAGTGGTGELFF	TGTGCCAGCAGTGAAGCTGGAACAGGAGGGACCGGGGAGCTGTTTTTT
TRBV5-1	TRBJ2-1	TRBD1	few	14	CASSMGTGDNEQFF	TGCGCCAGCAGCATGGGGACAGGGGACAATGAGCAGTTCTTC
TRBV6-1	TRBJ2-7	-	many	13	CASSSTGVNEQYF	TGTGCCAGCAGCTCCACGGGGGTGAACGAGCAGTACTTC
TRBV5-5	TRBJ2-7	TRBD1	-	15	CASSLLDRAVYEQYF	TGTGCCAGCAGCCTACTGGACAGGGCCGTCTACGAGCAGTACTTC
TRBV6-5	TRBJ2-6	-	-	18	CASSYSDEGASGANVLTF	TGTGCCAGCAGTTACTCGGACGAGGGAGCCTCTGGGGCCAACGTCCTGACTTTC
TRBV12-3/TRBV12-4	TRBJ2-7	TRBD2	few	14	CASISTSGRSGQYF	TGTGCCAGCATCTCGACTAGCGGGAGATCTGGGCAGTACTTC
TRBV6-1	TRBJ2-7	TRBD2	-	17	CASSLTSRLAASYEQYF	TGTGCCAGCAGTCTTACAAGCAGACTAGCAGCTTCCTACGAGCAGTACTTC